This T cell receptor beta chain is from a study of tumor and adjacent non-tumor tissue in lung cancer. Study-level background: Patients comprised roughly 12 adenocarcinoma, 2 squamous cell carcinoma and 1 small cell lung cancer.

Three rounds of nested PCR, following a modified ARM-PCR protocol, produced the TCRbeta library. TCRdb re-called the multiplex PCR reads with MiXCR, one entry per CDR3 protein. The sample includes some 97,000 distinct CDR3 sequences, over 55% seen only once; the top ten take roughly 20%. Trimming at V came to 4 bases and at J to 2 bases, leaving 7 bases not matched to a gene. CDR1 is SEHNR and CDR2 is FQNEAQ in the germline V gene (reference sequence). CDR3 length equals 16 residues. No cell sorting was done before RNA was extracted from the tissue. Distant lung tissue was collected more than 3 cm away from the tumor edge.

V and J are TRBV7-9 and TRBJ1-5; 8 bases fit TRBD1. Input material: distant non-tumor lung tissue. The sequence derives from a man in his thirties or forties with non-small cell lung cancer. CDR3 bases: TGTGCCAGCAGCTACCACTCGGACAGGGGCAATCAGCCCCAGCATTTT. Protein: CASSYHSDRGNQPQHF.